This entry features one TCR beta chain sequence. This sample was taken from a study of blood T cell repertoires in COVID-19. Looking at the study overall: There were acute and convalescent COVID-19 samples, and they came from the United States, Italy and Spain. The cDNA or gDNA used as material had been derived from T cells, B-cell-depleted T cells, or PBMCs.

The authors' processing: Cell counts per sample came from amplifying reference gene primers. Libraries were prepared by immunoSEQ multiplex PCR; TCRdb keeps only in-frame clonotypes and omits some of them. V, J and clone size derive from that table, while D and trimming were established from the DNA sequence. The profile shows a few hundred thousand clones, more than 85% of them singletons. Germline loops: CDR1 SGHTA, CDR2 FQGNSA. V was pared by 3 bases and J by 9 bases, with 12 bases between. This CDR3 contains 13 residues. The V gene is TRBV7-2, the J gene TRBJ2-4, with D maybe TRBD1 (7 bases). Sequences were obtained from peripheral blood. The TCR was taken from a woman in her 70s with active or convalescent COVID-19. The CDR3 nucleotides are TGTGCCAGCAGCTTGGGCCAGGGGGGCATTCAGTACTTC. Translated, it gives CASSLGQGGIQYF.